Listed below are T cell receptor beta chains from one sample, sequenced in a study of T cells in Graves' hyperthyroidism and ophthalmopathy. TCRdb ran MiXCR on the multiplex PCR reads and lists one entry per CDR3 protein. The repertoire holds approximately 200,000 distinct CDR3 sequences, with approximately 16% as singletons. Source material: blood. These receptors were taken from a man in his forties or fifties with Graves' hyperthyroidism. The conserved cysteine and the conserved F or W are not part of the CDR3 here. A D gene is named only where the DNA matches it firmly.

D gene	V gene	J gene	CDR3 protein
-	TRBV27	TRBJ2-1	ASIKVQGGNEQF
-	TRBV28	TRBJ2-7	ASRPTGTESYEQY
TRBD1	TRBV7-9	TRBJ1-1	ASTKQGAFMNTEAF
-	TRBV18	TRBJ1-5	ASSGGSNQPQH
TRBD1	TRBV12-3/TRBV12-4	TRBJ1-5	ASSGQGPQPQH
-	TRBV10-3	TRBJ1-5	AISESGGGSNQPQH
-	TRBV27	TRBJ1-5	ASSPQGPRDQPQH
-	TRBV12-3/TRBV12-4	TRBJ1-5	ASSLKLFSNQPQH
TRBD2	TRBV20-1	TRBJ2-2	SARDTSGGAGELF
TRBD2	TRBV9	TRBJ2-2	ASSTWGGMDGELF
TRBD1	TRBV5-6	TRBJ2-7	ASSLWDRLYEQY
-	TRBV5-1	TRBJ2-7	ASSYQGPAYEQY
TRBD1	TRBV6-1	TRBJ1-6	ASSQDRGYSPLH
TRBD1	TRBV24-1	TRBJ2-1	ATSDSRQGSLHNEQF
TRBD1	TRBV11-2	TRBJ1-2	ASSPGLQPRGDYGYT
TRBD2	TRBV11-2	TRBJ2-1	ASSLIPSGDEQF
-	TRBV27	TRBJ2-7	ASSTQAFAYEQY